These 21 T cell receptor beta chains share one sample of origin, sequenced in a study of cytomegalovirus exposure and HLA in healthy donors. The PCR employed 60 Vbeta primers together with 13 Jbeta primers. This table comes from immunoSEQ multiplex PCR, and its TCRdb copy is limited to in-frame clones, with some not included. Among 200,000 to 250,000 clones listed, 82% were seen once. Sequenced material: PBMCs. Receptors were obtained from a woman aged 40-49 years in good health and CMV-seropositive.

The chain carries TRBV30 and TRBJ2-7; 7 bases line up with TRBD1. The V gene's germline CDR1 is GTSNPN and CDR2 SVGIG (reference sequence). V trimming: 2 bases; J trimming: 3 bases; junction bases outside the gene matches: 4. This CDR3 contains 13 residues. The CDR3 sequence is CAWSYDRDYEQYF. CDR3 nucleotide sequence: TGTGCCTGGAGTTACGACAGGGACTACGAGCAGTACTTC. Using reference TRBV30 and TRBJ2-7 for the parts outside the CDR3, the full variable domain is SQTIHQWPATLVQPVGSPLSLECTVEGTSNPNLYWYRQAAGRGLQLLFYSVGIGQISSEVPQNLSASRPQDRQFILSSKKLLLSDSGFYLCAWSYDRDYEQYFGPGTRLTVT.

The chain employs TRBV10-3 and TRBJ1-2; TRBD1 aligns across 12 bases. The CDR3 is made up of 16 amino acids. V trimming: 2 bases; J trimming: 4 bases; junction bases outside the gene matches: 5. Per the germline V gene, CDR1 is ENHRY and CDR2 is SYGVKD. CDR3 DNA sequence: TGTGCCATCAGTGAGGCGGGACAGGGGGCCGGCTATGGCTACACCTTC. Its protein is CAISEAGQGAGYGYTF.

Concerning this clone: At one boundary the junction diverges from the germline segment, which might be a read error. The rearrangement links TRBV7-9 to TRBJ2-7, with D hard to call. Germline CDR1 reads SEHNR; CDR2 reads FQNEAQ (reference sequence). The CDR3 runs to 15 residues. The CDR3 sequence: CSSSLLAGNSYEQYF. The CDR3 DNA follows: TGTTCCAGCAGCTTATTGGCAGGCAACTCCTACGAGCAGTACTTC.

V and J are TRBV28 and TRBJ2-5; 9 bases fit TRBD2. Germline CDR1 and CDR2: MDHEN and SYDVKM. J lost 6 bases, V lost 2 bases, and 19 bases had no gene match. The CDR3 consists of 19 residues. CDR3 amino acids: CASSLRALSGSASRKTQYF. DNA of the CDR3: TGTGCCAGCAGTTTAAGGGCTCTTAGCGGGAGTGCCTCGAGAAAGACCCAGTACTTC.

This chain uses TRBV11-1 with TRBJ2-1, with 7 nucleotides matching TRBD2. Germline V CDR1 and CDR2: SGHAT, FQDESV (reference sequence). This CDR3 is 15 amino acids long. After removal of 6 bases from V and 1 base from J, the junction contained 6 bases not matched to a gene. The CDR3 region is CASRPGLESYNEQFF. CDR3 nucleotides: TGTGCCAGCAGACCCGGACTAGAGTCCTACAATGAGCAGTTCTTC.

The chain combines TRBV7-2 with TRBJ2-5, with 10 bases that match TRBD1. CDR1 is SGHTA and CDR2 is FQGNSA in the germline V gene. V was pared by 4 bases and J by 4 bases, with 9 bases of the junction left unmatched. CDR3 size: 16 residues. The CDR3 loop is CASSWGGTGVGETQYF. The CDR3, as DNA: TGTGCCAGCAGCTGGGGTGGGACAGGGGTTGGAGAGACCCAGTACTTC.

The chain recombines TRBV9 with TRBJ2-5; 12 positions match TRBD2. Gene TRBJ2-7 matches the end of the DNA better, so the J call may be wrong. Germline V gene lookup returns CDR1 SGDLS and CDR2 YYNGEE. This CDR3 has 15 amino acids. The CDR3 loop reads CASSVGLAGDYEQYF. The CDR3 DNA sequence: TGTGCCAGCAGCGTAGGACTAGCGGGAGACTACGAGCAGTACTTC.

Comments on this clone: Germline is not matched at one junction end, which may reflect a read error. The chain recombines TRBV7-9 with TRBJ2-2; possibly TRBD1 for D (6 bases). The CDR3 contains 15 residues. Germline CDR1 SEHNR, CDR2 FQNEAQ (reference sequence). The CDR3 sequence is CSSSLRSGDTGELFF. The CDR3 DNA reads TGTTCCAGCAGCTTAAGATCAGGGGACACCGGGGAGCTGTTTTTT.

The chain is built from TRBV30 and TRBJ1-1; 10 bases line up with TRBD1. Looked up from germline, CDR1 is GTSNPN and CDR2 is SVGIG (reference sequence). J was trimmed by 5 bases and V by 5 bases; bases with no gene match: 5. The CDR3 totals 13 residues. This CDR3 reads CAWDRGLGTEAFF. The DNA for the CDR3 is TGTGCCTGGGACAGGGGGCTTGGAACTGAAGCTTTCTTT.

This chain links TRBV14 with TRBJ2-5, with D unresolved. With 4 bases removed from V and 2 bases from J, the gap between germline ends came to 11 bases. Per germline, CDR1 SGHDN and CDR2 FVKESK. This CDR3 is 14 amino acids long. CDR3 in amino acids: CASSRLTGQETQYF. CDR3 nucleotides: TGTGCCAGCAGCCGATTGACCGGGCAAGAGACCCAGTACTTC.

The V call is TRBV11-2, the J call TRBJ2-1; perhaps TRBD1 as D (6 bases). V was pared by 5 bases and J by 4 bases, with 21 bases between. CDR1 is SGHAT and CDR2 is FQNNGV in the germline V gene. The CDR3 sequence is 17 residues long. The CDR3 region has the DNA TGTGCCAGCAGCGACGTCCTCGAACCACAGGGATACAATGAGCAGTTCTTC. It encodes CASSDVLEPQGYNEQFF.

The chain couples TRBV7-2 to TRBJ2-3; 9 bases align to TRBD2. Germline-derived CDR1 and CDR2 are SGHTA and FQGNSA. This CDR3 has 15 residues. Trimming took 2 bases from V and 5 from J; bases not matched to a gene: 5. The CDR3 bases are TGTGCCAGCAGCTTATCCAGCGGGGGGTTAGATACGCAGTATTTT. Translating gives CASSLSSGGLDTQYF.

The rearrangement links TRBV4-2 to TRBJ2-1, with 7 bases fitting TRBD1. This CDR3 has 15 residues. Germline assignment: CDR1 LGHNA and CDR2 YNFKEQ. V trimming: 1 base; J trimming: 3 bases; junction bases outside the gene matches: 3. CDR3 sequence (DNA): TGTGCCAGCAGCCAAGGGTGGGACAGCTACAATGAGCAGTTCTTC. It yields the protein CASSQGWDSYNEQFF.

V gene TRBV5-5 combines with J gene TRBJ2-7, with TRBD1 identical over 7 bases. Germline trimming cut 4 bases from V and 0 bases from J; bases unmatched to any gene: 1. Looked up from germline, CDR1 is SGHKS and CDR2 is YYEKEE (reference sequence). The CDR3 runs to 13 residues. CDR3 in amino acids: CASSRQGSYEQYF. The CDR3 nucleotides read TGTGCCAGCAGCCGACAGGGCTCCTACGAGCAGTACTTC.

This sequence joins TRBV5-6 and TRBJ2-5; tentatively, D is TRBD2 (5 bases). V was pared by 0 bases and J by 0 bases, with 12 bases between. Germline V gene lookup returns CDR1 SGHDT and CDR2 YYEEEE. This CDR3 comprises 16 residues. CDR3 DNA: TGTGCCAGCAGCTTGGGTGGGAGCCGGTACCAAGAGACCCAGTACTTC. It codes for CASSLGGSRYQETQYF.

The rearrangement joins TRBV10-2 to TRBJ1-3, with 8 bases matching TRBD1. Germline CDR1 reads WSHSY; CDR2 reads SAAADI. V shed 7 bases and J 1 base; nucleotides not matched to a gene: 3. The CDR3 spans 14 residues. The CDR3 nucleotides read TGCGCCAGCAAGACAGGGGTTTCTGGAAACACCATATATTTT. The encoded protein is CASKTGVSGNTIYF.

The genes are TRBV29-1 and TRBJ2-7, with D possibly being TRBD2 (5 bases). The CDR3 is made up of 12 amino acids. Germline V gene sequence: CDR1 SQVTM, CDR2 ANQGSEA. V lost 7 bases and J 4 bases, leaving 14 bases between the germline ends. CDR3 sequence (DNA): TGCAGCGCAGTCGCCGGAGGATACGAGCAGTACTTC. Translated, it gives CSAVAGGYEQYF.

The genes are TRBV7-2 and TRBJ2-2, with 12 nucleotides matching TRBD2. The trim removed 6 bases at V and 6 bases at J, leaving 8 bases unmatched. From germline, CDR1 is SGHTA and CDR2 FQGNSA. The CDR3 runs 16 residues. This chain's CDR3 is CASRPLAGGPAGELFF. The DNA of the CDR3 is TGTGCCAGCAGACCTCTAGCGGGAGGGCCGGCCGGGGAGCTGTTTTTT.

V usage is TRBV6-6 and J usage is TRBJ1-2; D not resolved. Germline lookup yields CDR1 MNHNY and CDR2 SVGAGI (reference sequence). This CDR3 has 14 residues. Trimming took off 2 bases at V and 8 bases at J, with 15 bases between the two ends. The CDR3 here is CASSYPGLSEGYTF. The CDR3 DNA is TGTGCCAGCAGTTACCCCGGACTCTCTGAGGGCTACACCTTC.

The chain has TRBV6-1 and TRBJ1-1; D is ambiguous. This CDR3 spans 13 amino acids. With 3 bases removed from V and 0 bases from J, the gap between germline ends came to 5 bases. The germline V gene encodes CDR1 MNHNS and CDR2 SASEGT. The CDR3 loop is CASSDGMNTEAFF. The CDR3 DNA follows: TGTGCCAGCAGTGACGGGATGAACACTGAAGCTTTCTTT.

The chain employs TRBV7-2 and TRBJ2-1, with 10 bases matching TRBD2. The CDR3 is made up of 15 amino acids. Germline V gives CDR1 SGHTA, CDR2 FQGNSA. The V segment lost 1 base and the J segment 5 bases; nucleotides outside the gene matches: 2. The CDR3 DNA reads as TGTGCCAGCAGCTTAGAGCGGGGGGGCCACAATGAGCAGTTCTTC. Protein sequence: CASSLERGGHNEQFF.